Listed here is a single TCR beta chain. The patients, who ranged from 18 to 65 in age, presented with newly diagnosed hyperthyroidism lasting under 2 months. Fresh peripheral blood, approximately 9.1 ml, was the source of the PBMCs. This entry comes from a study of T cells in Graves' hyperthyroidism and ophthalmopathy. RNA transcripts gave rise to amplified TCR beta CDR3 regions. The TCR CDR3 was amplified in a first-round RT-PCR using the HTBI primer set. TCRdb itself ran the multiplex PCR reads through MiXCR, one entry per CDR3 protein. Of 700,000 to 950,000 distinct CDR3 sequences detected, under 45% appear once; the ten largest clones hold around 31%. From germline, CDR1 is SQVTM and CDR2 ANQGSEA. The J segment lost 1 base and the V segment lost 6 bases, leaving 7 bases of the junction unmatched. The CDR3 covers 14 residues.

Sequencing was done on a sample of blood. This chain uses TRBV29-1 with TRBJ1-1; TRBD1 agrees at 8 bases. The TCR sequence derives from a woman in her 40s with Graves' hyperthyroidism. The CDR3 sequence: CSVAGGGGNTEAFF. The CDR3 nucleotides read TGCAGCGTCGCAGGGGGCGGCGGGAACACTGAAGCTTTCTTT.